The clone carrying this T cell receptor (beta chain) was counted only a few times. The data were obtained in a study of CD8 T cells in ankylosing spondylitis. TCRdb reanalysed the 5' RACE reads using MiXCR and keeps one entry per CDR3 protein. The data show 200,000 or so distinct CDR3 sequences, with 10% to 15% seen just once and 11% held by the top ten. Material: blood, either unsorted or a sorted T cell fraction (not recorded which). The receptor's source is a female donor with ankylosing spondylitis or in good health (not recorded which).

The CDR3 DNA follows: TGTGCCAGCAGCGTAGGAGGGCTCTCCCAGCAGTACTTC. As protein: CASSVGGLSQQYF. The genes are TRBV9 and TRBJ2-7, with D maybe TRBD2 (5 bases). Germline V gives CDR1 SGDLS, CDR2 YYNGEE. The V end lost 0 bases, the J end lost 8 bases, and 12 bases lay between the germline ends. The CDR3 runs to 13 residues.